One sample yielded the 9 T cell receptor beta chains listed below, sequenced in a study of T-cell memory formation after mild COVID-19. MiXCR, applied by TCRdb to the 5' RACE reads, yields one record per CDR3 protein. The data contain 250,000 or so distinct CDR3 sequences, over 9% of them seen just once; the ten biggest clones take up under 25%. What was sequenced was PBMCs or a T cell subset sorted from them (not recorded which). Receptors were obtained from a man younger than 35 who had mild COVID-19 (a few samples of this study predate the infection). Cell type and time point are not known.

Many counts were recorded for this clonotype. The chain uses TRBV11-3 and TRBJ1-1; maybe TRBD1 (6 bases). V lost 5 bases and J 5 bases, leaving 9 bases between the germline ends. The CDR3 totals 12 residues. Germline CDR1 reads SGHNT; CDR2 reads YENEEA. The CDR3 loop reads CASSPGATEAFF. The DNA for the CDR3 is TGTGCCAGCAGCCCGGGGGCTACTGAAGCTTTCTTT.

This clonotype came up a few times. This chain connects TRBV6-6 to TRBJ2-3; 7 positions agree with TRBD2. CDR3 size: 17 residues. V lost 6 bases, J lost 0 bases, and 12 bases stayed unmatched. Looked up from germline, CDR1 is MNHNY and CDR2 is SVGAGI (reference sequence). The CDR3 nucleotides are TGTGCCAGCAGATCTCGGGGTCCTAGCGGTAGCACAGATACGCAGTATTTT. Protein sequence: CASRSRGPSGSTDTQYF.

The chain recombines TRBV7-8 with TRBJ2-3, with 11 nucleotides matching TRBD2. Losses at the gene ends were 7 bases for V and 3 bases for J; bases not matched to a gene: 12. The CDR3 has 17 amino acids. Germline CDR1 reads SGHVS; CDR2 reads FQNEAQ. CDR3 sequence reads: CASTPGPLAGATDTQYF. In DNA form, the CDR3 reads TGTGCCAGCACCCCCGGCCCACTAGCGGGGGCTACAGATACGCAGTATTTT.

The chain employs TRBV2 and TRBJ1-5; no firm D call. The germline V and J ends were trimmed by 8 bases and 9 bases, with 17 bases remaining between them. There are 13 residues in the CDR3. Germline V gene sequence: CDR1 SNHLY, CDR2 FYNNEI. The DNA of the CDR3 is TGTGCCAGCGGGGTACTGCTCAATAGGCCCCAGCATTTT. Protein sequence: CASGVLLNRPQHF.

In nucleotides, the CDR3 is TGTGCCATCGGGGGGCAAGATCAGCCCCAGCATTTT. This codes for CAIGGQDQPQHF. V and J are TRBV10-3 and TRBJ1-5; D perhaps matches TRBD1 (6 bases). CDR1 is ENHRY, CDR2 SYGVKD, per germline. Deletions cut 8 bases from V and 5 bases from J, with 10 bases between. The CDR3 runs 12 residues.

This clonotype was recorded a few times. The genes are TRBV29-1 and TRBJ2-5; D gene unclear. This CDR3 has 13 amino acids. The V end was cut by 7 bases, the J end by 1 base, with 13 bases between. Germline V gives CDR1 SQVTM, CDR2 ANQGSEA. In nucleotides, the CDR3 is TGCAGCGCTAAAGCCAGACTCCAAGAGACCCAGTACTTC. It codes for CSAKARLQETQYF.

The rearrangement joins TRBV7-3 to TRBJ2-3, with 8 positions matching TRBD1. The ends lost 0 bases at V and 5 bases at J; junction bases unmatched: 10. This CDR3 contains 17 residues. Looked up from germline, CDR1 is SGHTA and CDR2 is FQGTGA. The CDR3 sequence is CASSLTPPGQGLDTQYF. CDR3 DNA sequence: TGTGCCAGCAGCTTAACCCCCCCAGGACAGGGCCTAGATACGCAGTATTTT.

This clonotype was observed a few times. The chain combines TRBV5-6 with TRBJ2-1, with 7 bases aligning to TRBD1. This CDR3 is built from 14 residues. V was pared by 1 base and J by 9 bases, with 7 bases of the junction left unmatched. Germline CDR1 is SGHDT and CDR2 is YYEEEE. The CDR3 region has the DNA TGTGCCAGCAGCTTGCGACAGGGTTTGAGTGAGCAGTTCTTC. It translates to CASSLRQGLSEQFF.

In its sample, this clonotype was seen a few times. This chain links TRBV20-1 with TRBJ1-1; D possibly corresponds to TRBD1 (6 bases). V gave up 6 bases and J gave up 3 bases, with 17 bases separating them. The CDR3 contains 14 residues. Germline V gene lookup returns CDR1 DFQATT and CDR2 SNEGSKA (reference sequence). The CDR3 loop reads CSAGGGKGDTEAFF. The CDR3 coding sequence is TGCAGTGCGGGTGGGGGGAAGGGGGACACTGAAGCTTTCTTT.